These T cell receptor beta chains were read from a single sample in a study of early T cells in non-severe SARS-CoV-2 infection. TCRdb processed the 5' RACE reads anew with MiXCR; each CDR3 protein has one entry. This table has 30,000 or so distinct CDR3 sequences, 5.4% appearing once. Material for sequencing was whole blood. Receptors were obtained from an adult who was a healthcare worker with PCR-confirmed SARS-CoV-2 infection or an uninfected control (not recorded which). Each CDR3 is given with its conserved first and last residue. The order of the fields is D gene, J gene, clone size, V gene, CDR3 DNA, CDR3 protein. The D gene is left open where the match is weak. Clone size appears in some rows only: once, few, many, or a class for an expanded clone.

>TRBD2|TRBJ2-5|many|TRBV7-8
TGTGCCAGCAGCAGAGGACTAGCGGGAGGGCCGGAGGAGACCCAGTACTTC
CASSRGLAGGPEETQYF
>TRBD2|TRBJ2-2|many|TRBV19
TGTGCCAGTGAGTTAGCGGGAGTCTCCGGGGAGCTGTTTTTT
CASELAGVSGELFF
>TRBD1|TRBJ2-5|many|TRBV5-1
TGCGCCAGCAGCTTTAACAGGACAGGGTGGAAGACCCAGTACTTC
CASSFNRTGWKTQYF
>.|TRBJ1-2|many|TRBV5-4
TGTGCCAGCGCTTTGGCCCACCAAGGGAGTGGCTACACCTTC
CASALAHQGSGYTF
>.|TRBJ2-5|many|TRBV25-1
TGTGCCAGCGATCTAGCGCTCCAAGAGACCCAGTACTTC
CASDLALQETQYF
>.|TRBJ1-1|many|TRBV29-1
TGCAGCGTTTCGGACCCTCGCACTGAAGCTTTCTTT
CSVSDPRTEAFF
>.|TRBJ2-5|many|TRBV12-3/TRBV12-4
TGTGCCAGCAGTCTCCCGGACTCTCAAGAGACCCAGTACTTC
CASSLPDSQETQYF
>.|TRBJ1-1|many|TRBV6-1
TGTGCCAGCAGTGAATACACAGACACGGGCACTGAAGCTTTCTTT
CASSEYTDTGTEAFF
>.|TRBJ2-1|many|TRBV12-3/TRBV12-4
TGTGCCAGCAGTATCCGGGACCTCAATGAGCAGTTCTTC
CASSIRDLNEQFF
>TRBD1|TRBJ1-5|many|TRBV24-1
TGTGCCACCAGTGAAGGACAGGTGGGCAATCAGCCCCAGCATTTT
CATSEGQVGNQPQHF
>.|TRBJ2-3|few|TRBV5-1
TGCGCCAGCAGTCGGAGTCAAGGCGGACCCGCCACAGATACGCAGTATTTT
CASSRSQGGPATDTQYF
>.|TRBJ1-5|many|TRBV12-3/TRBV12-4
TGTGCCAGCAGTTTACAAGGCAATCCGGCCCAGCATTTT
CASSLQGNPAQHF
>TRBD2|TRBJ2-1|few|TRBV3-1
TGTGCCAGCAGCCAATTACTAGCGGGAAGCTACAATGAGCAGTTCTTC
CASSQLLAGSYNEQFF
>.|TRBJ2-1|few|TRBV7-9
TGTGCCAGCAGCTCGTGGACAGGGAGGGGATACAATGAGCAGTTCTTC
CASSSWTGRGYNEQFF
>TRBD1|TRBJ2-2|few|TRBV5-4
TGTGCCAGCAGCCCGGGGACAGGGTCGAACACCGGGGAGCTGTTTTTT
CASSPGTGSNTGELFF
>TRBD2|TRBJ2-3|many|TRBV14
TGTGCCAGCAGCCGAAAGCTAGCGGGAGGCAGGGATACGCAGTATTTT
CASSRKLAGGRDTQYF
>.|TRBJ1-4|.|TRBV19
TGTGCCAGCGGGACGGGGAATGAAAAACTGTTTTTT
CASGTGNEKLFF
>TRBD2|TRBJ2-1|medium-sized|TRBV11-2
TGTGCCAGCAGCTTAGGCCAGCGGGGACCCTACAATGAGCAGTTCTTC
CASSLGQRGPYNEQFF
>.|TRBJ1-5|few|TRBV25-1
TGTGCCAGCAGTCCGGGGCTTAATCAGCCCCAGCATTTT
CASSPGLNQPQHF
>.|TRBJ2-7|many|TRBV6-1
TGTGCCAGCAGTGAAGCGGCGCGGCAGGTCTACGAGCAGTACTTC
CASSEAARQVYEQYF
>.|TRBJ2-4|many|TRBV6-2/TRBV6-3
TGTGCCAGCAGTGTACCTGGACAGAACATTCAGTACTTC
CASSVPGQNIQYF
>TRBD2|TRBJ2-7|many|TRBV7-3
TGTGCCAGCAGCGCGGGACTAGCGAGGGAGCAGTACTTC
CASSAGLAREQYF
>TRBD1|TRBJ2-1|.|TRBV11-1
TGTGCCAGCAGCGTGGAAGAGGGGGCGGACTCTGAGCAGTTCTTC
CASSVEEGADSEQFF
>.|TRBJ2-3|many|TRBV5-1
TGCGCCAGCAGGCCTTACAGGGAAAGCACAGATACGCAGTATTTT
CASRPYRESTDTQYF
>TRBD1|TRBJ1-2|few|TRBV7-2
TGTGCCAGCAGCATGAACAGGGGGCTAAGCTATGGCTACACCTTC
CASSMNRGLSYGYTF
>TRBD1|TRBJ2-1|many|TRBV15
TGTGCCACCACCCCTGCCGGACAGGGGAAGAATGAGCAGTTCTTC
CATTPAGQGKNEQFF
>TRBD1|TRBJ2-7|few|TRBV18
TGTGCCAGCTCACCAAACTTGGGACAGGGATCTTACGAGCAGTACTTC
CASSPNLGQGSYEQYF
>.|TRBJ1-2|many|TRBV7-2
TGTGCCAGCAGCTTTATGGGGCTGGACTATGGCTACACCTTC
CASSFMGLDYGYTF
>TRBD1|TRBJ1-6|many|TRBV7-8
TGTGCCAGCAGCTCCCGGACAGGGGTTAATTCACCCCTCCACTTT
CASSSRTGVNSPLHF
>.|TRBJ2-5|.|TRBV18
TGTGCCAGCTCACCACAGATGGAGGAGGAGACCCAGTACTTC
CASSPQMEEETQYF
>TRBD2|TRBJ2-1|few|TRBV6-2/TRBV6-3
TGTGCCACCACGCAGCGGGGGGAAGGCAATGAGCAGTTCTTC
CATTQRGEGNEQFF
>.|TRBJ1-3|few|TRBV12-5
TGTGCTAGTGGTTTGGGATACGCTGGAAACACCATATATTTT
CASGLGYAGNTIYF
>TRBD1|TRBJ2-6|.|TRBV10-1
TGCGCCAGCAGTGGGGGGACAGGGGCTGGGGCCAACGTCCTGACTTTC
CASSGGTGAGANVLTF
>TRBD1|TRBJ2-3|.|TRBV11-1
TGTGCCAGCAGCTTGGGACAGGGGAGCACAGATACGCAGTATTTT
CASSLGQGSTDTQYF
>.|TRBJ1-6|many|TRBV14
TGTGCCAGCAGCCACACGAACGATTCACCCCTCCACTTT
CASSHTNDSPLHF
>.|TRBJ1-2|few|TRBV12-3/TRBV12-4
TGTGCCAGCAGTCTGGAGGGGACCTATGGCTACACCTTC
CASSLEGTYGYTF
>TRBD1|TRBJ2-5|.|TRBV2
TGTGCCAGCAGCCGGGACAGCGCGAGAGAGACCCAGTACTTC
CASSRDSARETQYF
>.|TRBJ1-4|few|TRBV5-1
TGCGCCAGCAGCTTTGATCGGGGGGACCCAAACGAAAAACTGTTTTTT
CASSFDRGDPNEKLFF
>.|TRBJ2-1|many|TRBV13
TGTGCCAGCAGCTTAGCGGGAGAAGGCTACAATGAGCAGTTCTTC
CASSLAGEGYNEQFF
>TRBD1|TRBJ2-6|.|TRBV12-3/TRBV12-4
TGTGCCAGCAGCCCGGGACAGGGGGTGACTGGGGCCAACGTCCTGACTTTC
CASSPGQGVTGANVLTF
>TRBD2|TRBJ2-1|many|TRBV6-1
TGTGCCAGCAGATTGCTGCGGGGGGCCTACAATGAGCAGTTCTTC
CASRLLRGAYNEQFF
>.|TRBJ2-7|.|TRBV5-4
TGTGCCAGCAGCTATGGTGGGGGCTACGAGCAGTACTTC
CASSYGGGYEQYF
>.|TRBJ2-1|medium-sized|TRBV20-1
TGCAGCGTTTCAGGGAGCCCATCCTACAATGAGCAGTTCTTC
CSVSGSPSYNEQFF
>.|TRBJ1-4|few|TRBV12-3/TRBV12-4
TGTGCCAGCAGTGCCGTCGCCTCCGTTGCGCAAAAACTGTTTTTT
CASSAVASVAQKLFF
>TRBD2|TRBJ2-3|many|TRBV19
TGTGCCAGTAGTGAACTAGCGGGAGCAGATACGCAGTATTTT
CASSELAGADTQYF
>.|TRBJ1-1|.|TRBV7-9
TGTGCCAGCAGCTCCGGGGATAGGGCGAACACTGAAGCTTTCTTT
CASSSGDRANTEAFF
>.|TRBJ2-1|many|TRBV7-6
TGTGCCAGCAGCCTTTTTGGAGGGAAGGACGAGCAGTTCTTC
CASSLFGGKDEQFF
>.|TRBJ1-1|.|TRBV18
TGTGCCAGCTCACCACGGGGGAGTCACACTGAAGCTTTCTTT
CASSPRGSHTEAFF
>TRBD1|TRBJ1-1|medium-sized|TRBV4-3
TGCGCCAGCAGTGTAGACAGGGAACTGCCTGAAGCTTTCTTT
CASSVDRELPEAFF
>.|TRBJ2-1|many|TRBV11-2
TGTGCCAGCAGACTCGGGGGGACAGGACCCTACAATGAGCAGTTCTTC
CASRLGGTGPYNEQFF
>.|TRBJ1-3|once|TRBV5-1
TGCGCCAGCAGCTTGGAGGCAGCTTTAGCTGGAAACACCATATATTTT
CASSLEAALAGNTIYF
>.|TRBJ1-1|few|TRBV7-6
TGTGCCAGCAGCTTAAATCACGCGAACACTGAAGCTTTCTTT
CASSLNHANTEAFF
>.|TRBJ2-3|many|TRBV7-9
TGTGCCAGCAGCTTAGCGTCGGCAGATACGCAGTATTTT
CASSLASADTQYF
>.|TRBJ1-1|few|TRBV28
TGTGCCAGCAGAAGGACGGCCTTGAACACTGAAGCTTTCTTT
CASRRTALNTEAFF
>TRBD1|TRBJ2-2|many|TRBV2
TGTGCCAGCAGTGCCACAGGGGTGGCGAACACCGGGGAGCTGTTTTTT
CASSATGVANTGELFF
>TRBD1|TRBJ1-2|.|TRBV7-9
TGTGCCAGCAGCTTAGCACAGGGGTTCGGCTACACCTTC
CASSLAQGFGYTF
>.|TRBJ2-4|many|TRBV7-2
TGTGCCAGCAGTCCGGGACCGGGGGATCCCTTAGCCAAAAACATTCAGTACTTC
CASSPGPGDPLAKNIQYF
>.|TRBJ1-1|few|TRBV4-1
TGCGCCAGCAGATACGGAGGGACCGGTGAAGCTTTCTTT
CASRYGGTGEAFF
>.|TRBJ1-3|few|TRBV12-3/TRBV12-4
TGTGCCAGCAGTTTTTTGGGGAACTCTGGAAACACCATATATTTT
CASSFLGNSGNTIYF